These 12 T cell receptor beta chains came from one sample sequenced in a study of shared clonotypes between healthy human individuals. TCRdb's table, derived via immunoSEQ multiplex PCR, lists solely in-frame clones and lacks some. The sample lists approximately 1,500,000 clones; roughly 98% were seen once. The sequenced material came from naive CD4+ T cells sorted from blood. Subset reported: CD45RA+ positively selected. All receptors derive from a man aged 30 to 45 in good health.

The chain recombines TRBV11-2 with TRBJ1-5; TRBD1 aligns across 7 bases. Germline CDR1 is SGHAT and CDR2 is FQNNGV. Trimming cost V 3 bases and J 4 bases; bases outside gene matches: 6. The CDR3 has 15 amino acids. The CDR3, as DNA: TGTGCCAGCAGCTTCGGGACAGAGGTTAATCAGCCCCAGCATTTT. Translation gives CASSFGTEVNQPQHF.

CDR3 residues: CASSVGNTEAFF. For the CDR3, the DNA is TGTGCCAGCAGTGTAGGGAACACTGAAGCTTTCTTT. This sequence joins TRBV27 and TRBJ1-1; D call uncertain. V lost 5 bases and J 1 base, leaving 5 bases between the germline ends. CDR3 length equals 12 residues. Germline V gene lookup returns CDR1 MNHEY and CDR2 SMNVEV (reference sequence).

The chain is built from TRBV10-3 and TRBJ1-1; D may be TRBD1 (5 bases). Germline V lookup: CDR1 ENHRY, CDR2 SYGVKD. There are 14 residues in the CDR3. V dropped 2 bases and J dropped 0 bases, with 7 bases sitting between them. The CDR3 sequence is CAISEGTVNTEAFF. CDR3 DNA sequence: TGTGCCATCAGTGAGGGGACGGTGAACACTGAAGCTTTCTTT.

The chain has TRBV10-3 and TRBJ1-3; D gene ambiguous. V was clipped by 4 bases and J by 2 bases, with 12 bases between them. Looked up from germline, CDR1 is ENHRY and CDR2 is SYGVKD. The CDR3 consists of 15 residues. Written as DNA, the CDR3 is TGTGCCATCAGTGCAACGGACGGAGCTGGAAACACCATATATTTT. Translating gives CAISATDGAGNTIYF.

This rearrangement joins TRBV19 to TRBJ2-2; 7 bases are a match to TRBD2. CDR1 LNHDA and CDR2 SQIVND come from the germline V gene (reference sequence). The CDR3 covers 18 residues. V was pared by 6 bases and J by 1 base, with 14 bases of the junction left unmatched. CDR3 coding DNA: TGTGCCAGTAGCCCCCCCCTTGGGCGGGAGAGGAACACCGGGGAGCTGTTTTTT. This sequence encodes CASSPPLGRERNTGELFF.

This chain links TRBV5-1 with TRBJ2-3, with TRBD2 identical over 14 bases. The J segment lost 2 bases and the V segment lost 0 bases, leaving 11 bases of the junction unmatched. Germline V gene lookup returns CDR1 SGHRS and CDR2 YFSETQ. The CDR3 is made up of 20 amino acids. CDR3 bases: TGCGCCAGCAGCTTGGCGCTGGTCGGGGGACTAGCGGGAGACACAGATACGCAGTATTTT. Amino acid sequence: CASSLALVGGLAGDTDTQYF.

The chain employs TRBV28 and TRBJ2-7; D is possibly TRBD2 (5 bases). Germline values: CDR1 MDHEN, CDR2 SYDVKM. The ends were cut back, 8 bases at V and 4 bases at J, with 12 bases in the middle. The CDR3 is made up of 12 amino acids. Written as DNA, the CDR3 is TGTGCCAGCTGCAAGACTACTTACGAGCAGTACTTC. Its protein is CASCKTTYEQYF.

The V and J genes are TRBV18 and TRBJ1-5; 8 bases are a match to TRBD1. Germline CDR1 reads KGHSH; CDR2 reads LQKENI. The CDR3 extends over 15 amino acids. Trimming removed 3 bases from V and 5 bases from J; junction bases left unmatched: 6. CDR3 residues: CASSPPGQVYQPQHF. In nucleotides, the CDR3 is TGTGCCAGCTCACCTCCGGGACAGGTTTATCAGCCCCAGCATTTT.

This clone was picked up one time. The rearrangement uses TRBV7-6 and TRBJ1-1; D unresolved. The CDR3 runs to 15 residues. Germline lookup yields CDR1 SGHVS and CDR2 FNYEAQ. Trimming pared 5 bases from V and 9 bases from J, leaving 22 bases between. This chain's CDR3 is CASSTTILGLSKAFF. As DNA, the CDR3 is TGTGCCAGCAGCACCACCATCCTCGGGCTCAGTAAAGCTTTCTTT.

A note on this clone: This sample also contains other DNA sequences that code for the same CDR3. The chain combines TRBV15 with TRBJ2-5; no clear D. This CDR3 contains 12 residues. CDR1 and CDR2 (germline): LNHNV, YYDKDF (reference sequence). V lost 2 bases and J lost 4, with 5 bases in between. CDR3 region: CATSRPRETQYF. In DNA, the CDR3 is TGTGCCACCAGCAGACCCAGAGAGACCCAGTACTTC.

J is TRBJ1-5 and V is TRBV28, with D tentatively TRBD1 (6 bases). Germline values: CDR1 MDHEN, CDR2 SYDVKM. The CDR3 consists of 15 residues. Trimming removed 6 bases from V and 1 base from J, with 13 bases in between. The CDR3 sequence is CASSLTGRSNQPQHF. The CDR3 DNA reads TGTGCCAGCAGCCTGACAGGCAGGAGCAATCAGCCCCAGCATTTT.

The chain combines TRBV6-6 with TRBJ2-7; 13 bases line up with TRBD2. V shed 6 bases and J 3 bases; nucleotides not matched to a gene: 5. Germline V gives CDR1 MNHNY, CDR2 SVGAGI (reference sequence). The CDR3 runs to 15 residues. For the CDR3, the DNA is TGTGCCAGCAGACTGACTAGCGGGAGGTTCTACGAGCAGTACTTC. Protein product: CASRLTSGRFYEQYF.